One and the same sample provided the 31 T cell receptor beta chains below, sequenced in a study of blood T cell repertoires in COVID-19. Repertoires were generated with immunoSEQ multiplex PCR, while TCRdb's copy carries only in-frame clones and drops some. Of some 120,000 clones detected, about nine tenths appear once; the ten largest clones hold 1.8%. The sequenced sample consisted of peripheral blood. All receptors come from a human donor with active COVID-19. The donor label of this sample is uncertain.

This chain links TRBV5-3 with TRBJ1-2; no reliable D call. TRBV5-3 is an ORF; its function is uncertain. V lost 8 bases and J lost 1, with 15 bases in between. The CDR3 is 14 amino acids. This chain's CDR3 is CASEPPRFNYGYTF. The CDR3 nucleotides are TGTGCCAGCGAGCCCCCTCGGTTTAACTATGGCTACACCTTC.

J is TRBJ1-2 and V is TRBV7-8; 10 nucleotides align to TRBD1. The ends lost 5 bases at V and 2 bases at J; junction bases unmatched: 8. The germline CDR1 and CDR2 sequences are SGHVS and FQNEAQ. The CDR3 contains 16 residues. The CDR3 spells CASSLRQGALNYGYTF. In DNA, the CDR3 is TGTGCCAGCAGCCTCCGACAGGGGGCGCTGAACTATGGCTACACCTTC.

The rearrangement links TRBV19 to TRBJ2-5; a possible D gene is TRBD2 (5 bases). The V end lost 3 bases, the J end lost 4 bases, and 18 bases lay between the germline ends. Germline V gene lookup returns CDR1 LNHDA and CDR2 SQIVND (reference sequence). CDR3 size: 16 residues. The CDR3 coding sequence is TGTGCCAGTAGTATGATCCCGGGGTTGAGGCGAGAGACCCAGTACTTC. It specifies CASSMIPGLRRETQYF.

The chain uses TRBV6-2 or TRBV6-3 and TRBJ2-1; TRBD2 agrees at 8 bases. The V segment lost 5 bases and the J segment 4 bases; nucleotides outside the gene matches: 10. CDR3 length equals 16 residues. The germline V gene has CDR1 MNHEY and CDR2 SVGEGT. DNA of the CDR3: TGTGCCAGCAGTGCCCGGGGGGGGGTTACTTACAATGAGCAGTTCTTC. Its translation is CASSARGGVTYNEQFF.

The V gene is TRBV27, the J gene TRBJ1-1, with D possibly being TRBD1 (5 bases). The CDR3 contains 13 residues. The germline V and J ends were trimmed by 3 bases and 4 bases, with 9 bases remaining between them. The germline V gene encodes CDR1 MNHEY and CDR2 SMNVEV (reference sequence). CDR3 in amino acids: CASSFDGGTEAFF. In nucleotides, the CDR3 is TGTGCCAGCAGTTTTGACGGGGGCACTGAAGCTTTCTTT.

The chain couples TRBV7-8 to TRBJ2-4; the match to TRBD2 covers 9 bases. Germline CDR1 reads SGHVS; CDR2 reads FQNEAQ. The CDR3 spans 16 residues. V shed 1 base and J 7 bases; nucleotides not matched to a gene: 8. The CDR3 bases are TGTGCCAGCAGCTTAGTGGCGGGGGGGCCGGAGAACATTCAGTACTTC. This gives the protein CASSLVAGGPENIQYF.

The V and J genes are TRBV11-2 and TRBJ1-2, with TRBD1 as a possible D gene (6 bases). Trimming removed 4 bases at V and 4 bases at J, with 10 bases between. CDR1 SGHAT and CDR2 FQNNGV come from the germline V gene. The CDR3 has 13 amino acids. The CDR3 sequence: CASSSTGSYGYTF. CDR3 nucleotides: TGTGCCAGCAGCTCAACAGGGAGCTATGGCTACACCTTC. The full variable domain, completed using reference TRBV11-2 and TRBJ1-2, is EAGVAQSPRYKIIEKRQSVAFWCNPISGHATLYWYQQILGQGPKLLIQFQNNGVVDDSQLPKDRFSAERLKGVDSTLKIQPAKLEDSAVYLCASSSTGSYGYTFGSGTRLTVV.

This chain connects TRBV18 to TRBJ2-5; TRBD1 is a possible D gene (5 bases). The V and J ends lost 2 bases and 5 bases respectively, with 15 bases between them. Looked up from germline, CDR1 is KGHSH and CDR2 is LQKENI. The CDR3 has 15 amino acids. The CDR3 region has the DNA TGTGCCAGCTCACCAAAGGGGCGGTCCGGTGAGACCCAGTACTTC. This codes for CASSPKGRSGETQYF.

V usage is TRBV4-1 and J usage is TRBJ1-6, with TRBD1 as a possible D gene (6 bases). V lost 4 bases and J 6 bases, leaving 13 bases between the germline ends. This CDR3 is 15 amino acids long. Germline loops: CDR1 MGHRA, CDR2 YSYEKL. This CDR3 reads CASSRQGGGNSPLHF. The DNA for the CDR3 is TGCGCCAGCAGCCGCCAGGGAGGGGGTAATTCACCCCTCCACTTT.

The rearrangement joins TRBV7-3 to TRBJ2-1; 9 bases are a match to TRBD2. CDR3 length equals 15 residues. The J segment lost 2 bases and the V segment lost 4 bases, leaving 3 bases of the junction unmatched. CDR1 and CDR2 from the germline V gene are SGHTA and FQGTGA. CDR3 nucleotide sequence: TGTGCCAGCAGCTCGGGACTAGCCGCCTACAATGAGCAGTTCTTC. Its translation: CASSSGLAAYNEQFF.

The CDR3 protein is CASSLGLSGGAVLLRQYF. DNA of the CDR3: TGCGCCAGCAGCTTGGGACTTAGCGGGGGGGCCGTTTTGTTAAGGCAGTATTTT. V and J are TRBV5-1 and TRBJ2-3, with 11 bases lining up with TRBD2. Germline assignment: CDR1 SGHRS and CDR2 YFSETQ. The CDR3 runs to 18 residues. V lost 0 bases, J lost 11 bases, and 17 bases stayed unmatched.

The J gene is TRBJ2-7, the V gene TRBV5-6; 7 bases align to TRBD1. Germline lookup yields CDR1 SGHDT and CDR2 YYEEEE. The trim removed 4 bases at V and 2 bases at J, leaving 9 bases unmatched. The CDR3 has 15 amino acids. Written as DNA, the CDR3 is TGTGCCAGCAGCCATCCGACAGGGCCCACCTACGAGCAGTACTTC. Translating it yields CASSHPTGPTYEQYF.

V usage is TRBV5-1 and J usage is TRBJ1-4; D may be TRBD1 (5 bases). Per germline, CDR1 SGHRS and CDR2 YFSETQ. The CDR3 covers 14 residues. The V end was cut by 4 bases, the J end by 5 bases, with 12 bases between. CDR3 nucleotide sequence: TGCGCCAGCAGCCAGACAGATAAAAATGAAAAACTGTTTTTT. Residues: CASSQTDKNEKLFF. Full variable domain (missing parts from reference TRBV5-1 and TRBJ1-4): KAGVTQTPRYLIKTRGQQVTLSCSPISGHRSVSWYQQTPGQGLQFLFEYFSETQRNKGNFPGRFSGRQFSNSRSEMNVSTLELGDSALYLCASSQTDKNEKLFFGSGTQLSVL.

The rearrangement joins TRBV2 to TRBJ1-2; possibly TRBD1 for D (5 bases). CDR3 length: 13 residues. V lost 2 bases and J lost 4, with 8 bases in between. Germline CDR1 is SNHLY and CDR2 is FYNNEI. CDR3 sequence: CASSEQGGYGYTF. The CDR3 DNA reads as TGTGCCAGCAGTGAACAGGGAGGCTATGGCTACACCTTC.

CDR3 DNA: TGTGCCAGCAGCCCCGCTATGAACACTGAAGCTTTCTTT. Encoded protein: CASSPAMNTEAFF. This chain uses TRBV5-4 with TRBJ1-1; no reliable D call. The CDR3 sequence is 13 residues long. Germline V lookup: CDR1 SGHNT, CDR2 YYREEE (reference sequence). Trimming removed 4 bases from V and 0 bases from J, with 7 bases in between.

This clone was recorded only once. The J gene is TRBJ2-3, the V gene TRBV5-1, with TRBD2 identical over 12 bases. The CDR3 covers 17 residues. Per germline, CDR1 SGHRS and CDR2 YFSETQ. V dropped 0 bases and J dropped 4; count of bases not matched to a gene: 6. CDR3 in amino acids: CASSLETSGGRSDTQYF. In nucleotides, the CDR3 is TGCGCCAGCAGCTTGGAGACTAGCGGGGGTAGGTCAGATACGCAGTATTTT. The full variable domain, its missing parts supplied by reference TRBV5-1 and TRBJ2-3, is KAGVTQTPRYLIKTRGQQVTLSCSPISGHRSVSWYQQTPGQGLQFLFEYFSETQRNKGNFPGRFSGRQFSNSRSEMNVSTLELGDSALYLCASSLETSGGRSDTQYFGPGTRLTVL.

V is TRBV4-3 and J is TRBJ1-1, with D uncertain. V was shortened by 0 bases and J by 4 bases, with 18 bases between the two germline ends. Germline V gene lookup returns CDR1 LGHNA and CDR2 YSLEER. This CDR3 region has 17 residues. DNA for the CDR3: TGCGCCAGCAGCCAAGATCGGTTCTCTACGCACTCCACTGAAGCTTTCTTT. This sequence encodes CASSQDRFSTHSTEAFF.

The chain is built from TRBV7-8 and TRBJ2-2; D gene uncertain. The CDR3 extends over 16 amino acids. The V gene lost 2 bases and the J gene lost 0 bases, with 10 bases spanning the gap. The V gene's germline CDR1 is SGHVS and CDR2 FQNEAQ. The CDR3 is CASSLFSQTNTGELFF. The CDR3 region has the DNA TGTGCCAGCAGCTTATTCTCGCAGACGAACACCGGGGAGCTGTTTTTT. Together with reference TRBV7-8 and TRBJ2-2, the CDR3 gives the full variable domain: GAGVSQSPRYKVAKRGQDVALRCDPISGHVSLFWYQQALGQGPEFLTYFQNEAQLDKSGLPSDRFFAERPEGSVSTLKIQRTQQEDSAVYLCASSLFSQTNTGELFFGEGSRLTVL.

The rearrangement joins TRBV5-4 to TRBJ2-7, with D possibly TRBD1 on 6 matching bases. The ends were cut back, 4 bases at V and 5 bases at J, with 16 bases in the middle. The CDR3 has 14 amino acids. CDR1 and CDR2 (germline): SGHNT, YYREEE (reference sequence). CDR3 DNA sequence: TGTGCCAGCAGCGCTTTAGGGACAATTCACGAGCAGTACTTC. Encoded protein: CASSALGTIHEQYF. Full variable domain (remainder filled in from reference TRBV5-4 and TRBJ2-7): ETGVTQSPTHLIKTRGQQVTLRCSSQSGHNTVSWYQQALGQGPQFIFQYYREEENGRGNFPPRFSGLQFPNYSSELNVNALELDDSALYLCASSALGTIHEQYFGPGTRLTVT.

The CDR3 coding sequence is TGCGCCAGCAGCCATTGGGCGGGGGCCTACAATGAGCAGTTCTTC. It yields the protein CASSHWAGAYNEQFF. The V and J genes are TRBV4-1 and TRBJ2-1, with 7 positions matching TRBD2. J gave up 2 bases and V 3 bases, and 4 bases lay outside the gene matches. The CDR3 totals 15 residues. CDR1 is MGHRA and CDR2 is YSYEKL in the germline V gene.

V usage is TRBV3-1 (or the pseudogene TRBV3-2) and J usage is TRBJ2-5; TRBD1 matches 7 bases. Germline trimming cut 6 bases from V and 5 bases from J; bases unmatched to any gene: 3. Germline CDR1 reads LGHDT; CDR2 reads YNNKEL (reference sequence). There are 12 residues in the CDR3. CDR3 residues: CASRYRGETQYF. CDR3 coding DNA: TGTGCCAGCAGGTACAGGGGTGAGACCCAGTACTTC.

The V call is TRBV27, the J call TRBJ2-3; 8 bases fit TRBD2. Germline trimming cut 3 bases from V and 1 base from J; bases unmatched to any gene: 9. Germline-derived CDR1 and CDR2 are MNHEY and SMNVEV (reference sequence). The CDR3 sequence is 17 residues long. The CDR3 sequence is CASSFPGEAGGTDTQYF. Written as DNA, the CDR3 is TGTGCCAGCAGTTTCCCCGGGGAAGCGGGGGGCACAGATACGCAGTATTTT.

The genes are TRBV30 and TRBJ2-7, with D maybe TRBD1 (6 bases). Germline lookup yields CDR1 GTSNPN and CDR2 SVGIG (reference sequence). This CDR3 has 13 residues. V lost 4 bases and J lost 3, with 13 bases in between. The CDR3 loop reads CAWMRGNDYEQYF. The DNA of the CDR3 is TGTGCCTGGATGAGGGGGAATGACTACGAGCAGTACTTC. The variable domain in full, with the rest retrieved from reference TRBV30 and TRBJ2-7, is SQTIHQWPATLVQPVGSPLSLECTVEGTSNPNLYWYRQAAGRGLQLLFYSVGIGQISSEVPQNLSASRPQDRQFILSSKKLLLSDSGFYLCAWMRGNDYEQYFGPGTRLTVT.

The chain employs TRBV9 and TRBJ1-1; D unresolved. Germline values: CDR1 SGDLS, CDR2 YYNGEE. The CDR3 consists of 15 residues. Deletions cut 4 bases from V and 1 base from J, with 14 bases between. The CDR3 loop is CASSPPGAWNTEAFF. The CDR3 coding sequence is TGTGCCAGCAGCCCCCCCGGTGCTTGGAACACTGAAGCTTTCTTT.

The CDR3 loop is CASSQDRVKITGELFF. CDR3 DNA: TGTGCCAGCTCACAGGACAGGGTGAAGATCACCGGGGAGCTGTTTTTT. The V call is TRBV18, the J call TRBJ2-2; 8 bases fit TRBD1. This CDR3 is 16 amino acids long. Germline V gives CDR1 KGHSH, CDR2 LQKENI. V trimming: 4 bases; J trimming: 4 bases; junction bases outside the gene matches: 8.

The chain recombines TRBV30 with TRBJ1-5; no definite D call. The ends were cut back, 0 bases at V and 4 bases at J, with 10 bases in the middle. CDR1 is GTSNPN, CDR2 SVGIG, per germline (reference sequence). This CDR3 has 14 residues. Written as DNA, the CDR3 is TGTGCCTGGAGTGTAAGTCAGAATAATCAGCCCCAGCATTTT. Its translation is CAWSVSQNNQPQHF. Using reference TRBV30 and TRBJ1-5 for the parts outside the CDR3, the full variable domain is SQTIHQWPATLVQPVGSPLSLECTVEGTSNPNLYWYRQAAGRGLQLLFYSVGIGQISSEVPQNLSASRPQDRQFILSSKKLLLSDSGFYLCAWSVSQNNQPQHFGDGTRLSIL.

The rearrangement uses TRBV27 and TRBJ1-2; a possible D gene is TRBD1 (5 bases). Trimming took 0 bases from V and 0 from J, leaving 14 bases between them. The CDR3 contains 17 residues. The V gene's germline CDR1 is MNHEY and CDR2 SMNVEV (reference sequence). The DNA of the CDR3 is TGTGCCAGCAGTTTATCGTCAGGGTTGTCCCCTAACTATGGCTACACCTTC. Protein product: CASSLSSGLSPNYGYTF.

Turning to this clone: The same CDR3 arises from other DNA sequences in this sample as well. The chain recombines TRBV29-1 with TRBJ2-3; TRBD1 matches 7 bases. The germline V gene has CDR1 SQVTM and CDR2 ANQGSEA. V shed 3 bases and J 0 bases; nucleotides not matched to a gene: 6. The CDR3 runs to 15 residues. The CDR3 coding sequence is TGCAGCGTTGAGGGCGGACAGGAAAGCACAGATACGCAGTATTTT. This encodes CSVEGGQESTDTQYF.

The chain joins TRBV5-4 to TRBJ2-5; the match to TRBD2 covers 12 bases. Trimming at V came to 0 bases and at J to 1 base, leaving 4 bases not matched to a gene. Germline-derived CDR1 and CDR2 are SGHNT and YYREEE (reference sequence). The length of the CDR3 is 17 residues. CDR3 nucleotide sequence: TGTGCCAGCAGCTTGGGACTAGCGGGGGTCCTCCAAGAGACCCAGTACTTC. Its protein product is CASSLGLAGVLQETQYF.

The V gene is TRBV12-3 or TRBV12-4, the J gene TRBJ2-7; D might be TRBD1 (6 bases). The CDR3 spans 13 residues. Trimming shortened V by 7 bases and J by 1 base, and 11 bases separated the two germline ends. The CDR3 nucleotides are TGTGCCAGCACACAGGGAAGGTCCTACGAGCAGTACTTC. This gives the protein CASTQGRSYEQYF.

V gene TRBV5-1 combines with J gene TRBJ2-7; TRBD1 is a possible D gene (5 bases). The germline V gene encodes CDR1 SGHRS and CDR2 YFSETQ. V lost 2 bases and J lost 5, with 20 bases in between. CDR3 length: 16 residues. DNA for the CDR3: TGCGCCAGCAGCTTTCCCTTAGGGGCAAATAAGGACGAGCAGTACTTC. Translation: CASSFPLGANKDEQYF.